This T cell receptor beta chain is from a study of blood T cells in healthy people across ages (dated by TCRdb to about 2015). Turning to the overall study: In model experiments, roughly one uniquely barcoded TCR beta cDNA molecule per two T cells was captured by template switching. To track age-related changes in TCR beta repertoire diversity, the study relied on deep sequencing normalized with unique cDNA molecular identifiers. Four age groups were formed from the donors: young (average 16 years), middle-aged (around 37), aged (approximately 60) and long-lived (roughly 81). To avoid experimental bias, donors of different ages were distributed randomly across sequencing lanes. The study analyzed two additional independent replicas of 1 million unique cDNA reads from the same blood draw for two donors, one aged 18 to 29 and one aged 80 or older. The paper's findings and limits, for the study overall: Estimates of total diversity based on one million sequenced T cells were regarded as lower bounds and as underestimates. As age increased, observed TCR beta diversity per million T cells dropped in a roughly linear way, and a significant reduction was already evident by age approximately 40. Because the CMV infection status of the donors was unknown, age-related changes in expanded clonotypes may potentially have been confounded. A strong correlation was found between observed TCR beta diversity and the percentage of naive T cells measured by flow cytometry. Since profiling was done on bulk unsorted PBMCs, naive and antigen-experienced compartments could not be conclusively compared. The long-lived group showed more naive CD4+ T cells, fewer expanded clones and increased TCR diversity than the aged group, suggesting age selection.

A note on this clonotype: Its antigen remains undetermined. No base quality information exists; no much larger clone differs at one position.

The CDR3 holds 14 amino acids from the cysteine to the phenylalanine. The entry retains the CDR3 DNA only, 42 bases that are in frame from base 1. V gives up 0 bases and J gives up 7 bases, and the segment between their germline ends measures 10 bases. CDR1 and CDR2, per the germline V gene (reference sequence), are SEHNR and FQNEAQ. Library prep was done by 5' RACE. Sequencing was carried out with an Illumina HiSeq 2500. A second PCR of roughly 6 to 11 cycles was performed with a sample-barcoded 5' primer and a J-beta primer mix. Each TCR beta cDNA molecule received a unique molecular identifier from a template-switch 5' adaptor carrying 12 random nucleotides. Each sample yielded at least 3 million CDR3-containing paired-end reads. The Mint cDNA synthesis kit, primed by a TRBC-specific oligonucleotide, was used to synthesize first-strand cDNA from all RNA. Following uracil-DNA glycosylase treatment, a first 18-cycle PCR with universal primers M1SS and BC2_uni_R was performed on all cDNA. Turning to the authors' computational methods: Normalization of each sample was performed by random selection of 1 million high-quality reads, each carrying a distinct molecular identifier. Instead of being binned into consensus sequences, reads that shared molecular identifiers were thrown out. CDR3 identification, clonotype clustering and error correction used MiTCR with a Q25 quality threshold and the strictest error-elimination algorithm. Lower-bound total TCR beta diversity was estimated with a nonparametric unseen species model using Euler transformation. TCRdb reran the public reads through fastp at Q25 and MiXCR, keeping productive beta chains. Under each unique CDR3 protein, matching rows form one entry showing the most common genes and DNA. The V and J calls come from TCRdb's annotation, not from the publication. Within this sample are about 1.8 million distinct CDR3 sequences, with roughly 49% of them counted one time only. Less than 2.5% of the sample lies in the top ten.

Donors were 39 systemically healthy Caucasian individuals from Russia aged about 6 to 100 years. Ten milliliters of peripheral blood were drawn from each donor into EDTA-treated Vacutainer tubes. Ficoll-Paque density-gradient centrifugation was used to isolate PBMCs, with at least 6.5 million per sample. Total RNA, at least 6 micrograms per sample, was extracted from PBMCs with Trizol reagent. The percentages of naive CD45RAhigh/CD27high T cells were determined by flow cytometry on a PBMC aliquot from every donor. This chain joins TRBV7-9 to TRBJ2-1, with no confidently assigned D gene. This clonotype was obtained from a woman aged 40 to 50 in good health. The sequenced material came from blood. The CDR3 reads CASSLALVMNEQFF. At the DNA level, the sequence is TGTGCCAGCAGCTTAGCCCTGGTTATGAATGAGCAGTTCTTC.